A single sample gave rise to the 5 T cell receptor beta chains below, sequenced in a study of identical twins. TCRdb itself ran the 5' RACE reads through MiXCR, one entry per CDR3 protein. This table holds roughly 770,000 distinct CDR3 sequences, 15% to 20% found once. These records were also assigned to another study, of T cells expressing NK-cell markers.

Sequencing used PBMCs. The receptors were sampled from a woman aged 18-35 years in good health.

The sample holds a few counts of this clonotype. This chain uses TRBV5-1 with TRBJ1-1, with a weak D call TRBD1 (6 bases). V was cut by 0 bases and J by 10 bases, with 13 bases left in between. The CDR3 is 13 amino acids. Germline CDR1 reads SGHRS; CDR2 reads YFSETQ. The CDR3 nucleotides are TGCGCCAGCAGCTTGGGACAGCGAGGGGGAGCTTTCTTT. Protein sequence: CASSLGQRGGAFF. The full variable domain, with the rest looked up from reference TRBV5-1 and TRBJ1-1, is KAGVTQTPRYLIKTRGQQVTLSCSPISGHRSVSWYQQTPGQGLQFLFEYFSETQRNKGNFPGRFSGRQFSNSRSEMNVSTLELGDSALYLCASSLGQRGGAFFGQGTRLTVV.

This rearrangement joins TRBV27 to TRBJ1-5; D possibly corresponds to TRBD1 (5 bases). V lost 0 bases, J lost 7 bases, and 13 bases lay in between. Per the germline V gene, CDR1 is MNHEY and CDR2 is SMNVEV (reference sequence). The CDR3 has 15 residues. The CDR3 DNA follows: TGTGCCAGCAGTTTATCATCGGGGGAGCGGCAGCCCCAGCATTTT. Translated: CASSLSSGERQPQHF.

The chain uses TRBV11-2 and TRBJ2-1; TRBD2 agrees at 9 bases. The V gene end was trimmed by 5 bases and the J gene end by 10 bases; junction bases not matched to a gene: 12. The CDR3 has 15 amino acids. Germline CDR1 reads SGHAT; CDR2 reads FQNNGV. DNA for the CDR3: TGTGCCAGCAGCGGTAGCGGGAGCTCTAGGATAGAGCAGTTCTTC. This gives the protein CASSGSGSSRIEQFF.

The sample holds many counts of this clonotype. The J gene is TRBJ2-7, the V gene TRBV5-6; possibly TRBD1 for D (6 bases). The germline V gene encodes CDR1 SGHDT and CDR2 YYEEEE. The CDR3 contains 18 residues. V lost 1 base and J 2 bases, leaving 22 bases between the germline ends. The CDR3 coding sequence is TGTGCCAGCAGCTTGAATAAGGCGACAGGCGATAATCCCTACGAGCAGTACTTC. Encoded protein: CASSLNKATGDNPYEQYF.

This clonotype has a handful of counts. The chain carries TRBV12-3 or TRBV12-4 and TRBJ1-1; TRBD1 aligns across 7 bases. The CDR3 extends over 14 amino acids. The V segment lost 6 bases and the J segment 2 bases; nucleotides outside the gene matches: 6. The DNA of the CDR3 is TGTGCCAGCAGACCGACAGGGACCAACACTGAAGCTTTCTTT. This translates into CASRPTGTNTEAFF.